This passage covers 20 T cell receptor beta chains from one sample sequenced in a study of T-cell reconstitution after alpha-beta-depleted transplantation in children. Preparation of the TCRbeta library involved a method that used unique molecular identifiers. TCRdb passed the PCR reads through MiXCR, listing each CDR3 protein once. The table has around 600,000 distinct CDR3 sequences, roughly 23% seen once. Sequencing was performed on PBMCs, mostly from graft donor cells, taken 360 days after TCRalphabeta/CD19-depleted stem cell transplant. The receptors were gathered from a boy less than two years old who had a stem cell transplant for acute myeloid leukemia, so the T cells may come from the graft donor.

The table lists this clonotype with a few counts. The V call is TRBV29-1, the J call TRBJ2-1, with 11 bases identical to TRBD2. V lost 6 bases, J lost 2 bases, and 3 bases stayed unmatched. The CDR3 runs 14 residues. The germline V gene encodes CDR1 SQVTM and CDR2 ANQGSEA. The CDR3 region has the DNA TGCAGCGTCCTAGCGGGGGGAACCTACAATGAGCAGTTCTTC. Translated, it gives CSVLAGGTYNEQFF.

The chain couples TRBV13 to TRBJ2-2; no definite D call. The V and J ends lost 5 bases and 0 bases respectively, with 4 bases between them. This CDR3 has 13 amino acids. The germline V gene encodes CDR1 PRHDT and CDR2 FYEKMQ (reference sequence). The CDR3 DNA follows: TGTGCCAGCAGCCCAACGAACACCGGGGAGCTGTTTTTT. The encoded protein is CASSPTNTGELFF.

In its sample, this clonotype was seen a few times. V and J are TRBV20-1 and TRBJ2-7; 11 positions agree with TRBD2. Germline V gives CDR1 DFQATT, CDR2 SNEGSKA (reference sequence). Trimming cost V 3 bases and J 1 base; bases outside gene matches: 14. This CDR3 contains 18 residues. For the CDR3, the DNA is TGCAGTGCTAGTAAGGGGACTAGCGGATACAGACCGTCCTACGAGCAGTACTTC. Its translation is CSASKGTSGYRPSYEQYF.

This clonotype was observed a few times. The chain is built from TRBV10-3 and TRBJ2-1; TRBD2 agrees at 10 bases. Germline CDR1 reads ENHRY; CDR2 reads SYGVKD. The ends lost 8 bases at V and 5 bases at J; junction bases unmatched: 9. The CDR3 is 15 residues long. The CDR3 DNA sequence: TGTGCCATCGACGCAGCGGGGGGGAATCACAATGAGCAGTTCTTC. As protein: CAIDAAGGNHNEQFF.

The chain carries TRBV5-5 and TRBJ2-7, with 8 bases aligning to TRBD1. Per germline, CDR1 SGHKS and CDR2 YYEKEE (reference sequence). This CDR3 is built from 18 residues. The DNA for the CDR3 is TGTGCCAGCCAGGTCAGGACAGGGATTGAGGTGAACGATTACGGGCAGTACGTC. It translates to CASQVRTGIEVNDYGQYV.

The sample holds a few counts of this clonotype. Written as DNA, the CDR3 is TGCAGCGTTGAAGATGGGGCTGAGACCCAGTACTTC. Protein: CSVEDGAETQYF. The genes are TRBV29-1 and TRBJ2-5, with D possibly being TRBD1 (5 bases). The germline V gene has CDR1 SQVTM and CDR2 ANQGSEA. V was clipped by 0 bases and J by 5 bases, with 7 bases between them. CDR3 length: 12 amino acids.

This clonotype occurred many times. The chain is built from TRBV4-3 and TRBJ2-7, with TRBD1 matching over 8 bases. The trim removed 0 bases at V and 2 bases at J, leaving 6 bases unmatched. From germline, CDR1 is LGHNA and CDR2 YSLEER. This CDR3 comprises 16 residues. CDR3 residues: CASSQDPGGLAYEQYF. In nucleotides, the CDR3 is TGCGCCAGCAGCCAAGATCCAGGGGGCCTCGCCTACGAGCAGTACTTC.

The sample holds many counts of this clonotype. The chain recombines TRBV12-3 or TRBV12-4 with TRBJ2-2; no clear D. The V and J ends lost 3 bases and 0 bases respectively, with 5 bases between them. The CDR3 is 14 residues long. The DNA for the CDR3 is TGTGCCAGCAGTTTGTGGACGAACACCGGGGAGCTGTTTTTT. Translating it yields CASSLWTNTGELFF.

This clonotype was seen once. The chain carries TRBV21-1 and TRBJ2-5; TRBD2 was called by the table and not checked on the DNA. TRBV21-1 is a recognized pseudogene. The CDR3 has 14 amino acids. The CDR3 region has the DNA TGTGCCAGCAGCATGCGGACTAGTCAAGAGACCCAGTACTTC. Translated, it gives CASSMRTSQETQYF.

The DNA of the CDR3 is TGCAGTGCTAGAGATTCAACAGATCTTGAGGCTTTCTTT. Its translation is CSARDSTDLEAFF. V and J are TRBV20-1 and TRBJ1-1; unclear D gene. V was clipped by 0 bases and J by 11 bases, with 16 bases between them. CDR3 size: 13 residues. Germline CDR1 DFQATT, CDR2 SNEGSKA (reference sequence).

This clonotype is a singleton in its sample. The chain combines TRBV5-4 with TRBJ2-3, with 12 bases identical to TRBD2. V trimming: 1 base; J trimming: 5 bases; junction bases outside the gene matches: 14. Germline V gene sequence: CDR1 SGHNT, CDR2 YYREEE (reference sequence). The CDR3 has 19 amino acids. CDR3 DNA: TGTGCCAGCAGCTTGAAAGCTCCGGGACTAGCGGGTTGGGGAGATACGCAGTATTTT. Amino acids: CASSLKAPGLAGWGDTQYF.

This clonotype was seen ten or more times. The chain combines TRBV9 with TRBJ1-1; 9 positions match TRBD1. The CDR3 is made up of 12 amino acids. Unmatched junction bases numbered 1, after V lost 5 bases and J lost 5 bases. Germline V CDR1 and CDR2: SGDLS, YYNGEE. CDR3 nucleotides: TGTGCCAGCAGTGACAGGGGGACTGAAGCTTTCTTT. It is translated as CASSDRGTEAFF.

The chain couples TRBV11-3 to TRBJ1-1; D remains unclear. The germline gives CDR1 SGHNT, CDR2 YENEEA. Trimming took off 5 bases at V and 3 bases at J, with 16 bases between the two ends. The length of the CDR3 is 15 residues. The CDR3 reads CASSNRPGQDTEAFF. For the CDR3, the DNA is TGTGCCAGCAGCAACCGACCCGGTCAGGACACTGAAGCTTTCTTT.

The gene calls are TRBV30 and TRBJ2-2; TRBD1 matches 10 bases. The length of the CDR3 is 14 residues. V gave up 0 bases and J gave up 7 bases; unmatched junction bases: 2. CDR1 and CDR2 (germline): GTSNPN, SVGIG (reference sequence). Here the CDR3 reads CAWSVGQGYGELFF. In nucleotides, the CDR3 is TGTGCCTGGAGTGTGGGACAGGGGTACGGGGAGCTGTTTTTT.

The table lists this clonotype with many counts. The chain is built from TRBV15 and TRBJ1-3, with a possible D match to TRBD1 (5 bases). V lost 0 bases, J lost 3 bases, and 9 bases lay in between. The CDR3 runs to 15 residues. CDR1 is LNHNV and CDR2 is YYDKDF in the germline V gene (reference sequence). CDR3 nucleotides: TGTGCCACCAGCAGAGATCCGGACATTGGAAACACCATATATTTT. The encoded protein is CATSRDPDIGNTIYF.

This clonotype came up many times. The chain couples TRBV12-3 or TRBV12-4 to TRBJ2-1, with a possible D match to TRBD2 (7 bases). Trimming shortened V by 5 bases and J by 0 bases, and 14 bases separated the two germline ends. The CDR3 has 16 amino acids. DNA for the CDR3: TGTGCCAGCAGTGGCCCTGGGGGGGCCTCCTACAATGAGCAGTTCTTC. Residues: CASSGPGGASYNEQFF.

This clonotype was seen repeatedly, ten times or more. The chain couples TRBV10-3 to TRBJ2-1; perhaps D is TRBD1 or TRBD2 (7 bases each). Germline CDR1 is ENHRY and CDR2 is SYGVKD. Trimming pared 0 bases from V and 4 bases from J, leaving 13 bases between. This CDR3 spans 16 amino acids. CDR3 region: CAISESGGGAYNEQFF. CDR3 DNA: TGTGCCATCAGTGAGTCGGGAGGGGGCGCGTACAATGAGCAGTTCTTC.

The rearrangement uses TRBV28 and TRBJ2-4; D not resolved. With 6 bases removed from V and 7 bases from J, the gap between germline ends came to 7 bases. The length of the CDR3 is 11 residues. Germline CDR1 is MDHEN and CDR2 is SYDVKM. As DNA, the CDR3 is TGTGCCAGCAGGAGCATCAACATTCAGTACTTC. Its protein is CASRSINIQYF.

Only a few counts were recorded for this clonotype. This sequence joins TRBV6-5 and TRBJ1-1, with D uncertain. The CDR3 totals 12 residues. CDR1 and CDR2 (germline): MNHEY, SVGAGI. V lost 2 bases and J lost 7, with 8 bases in between. The CDR3 coding sequence is TGTGCCAGCAGTTACCCCAAGGGTGAAGCTTTCTTT. Protein sequence: CASSYPKGEAFF.

This clonotype was counted ten times or more. The V and J genes are TRBV4-3 and TRBJ2-2; perhaps D is TRBD1 or TRBD2 (5 bases each). V was pared by 0 bases and J by 3 bases, with 11 bases between. The CDR3 loop spans 16 amino acids. Germline V CDR1 and CDR2: LGHNA, YSLEER. The CDR3 reads CASSQDEGFYTGELFF. CDR3 DNA sequence: TGCGCCAGCAGCCAAGATGAGGGGTTCTACACCGGGGAGCTGTTTTTT.